This TCR beta chain was recovered during a study of blood T cell repertoires in COVID-19. Study in general: There were acute and convalescent COVID-19 samples, and they came from the United States, Italy and Spain.

The authors' processing: For nucleated cells, counts were estimated from reference gene primer amplification. Clones were sequenced by immunoSEQ multiplex PCR, and TCRdb holds only the in-frame ones, with some missing. V and J calls and clone size are copied from that table; D and trimming were computed from the DNA. The data show 200,000 to 250,000 clones, roughly 92% seen once. The source of this sequence is a man aged 60-69 years with COVID-19, enrolled during active disease. Input material: peripheral blood.

The CDR3 spells CASSLGGQALSEQFF. The CDR3 bases are TGTGCCAGCAGCTTGGGGGGACAGGCCCTTAGTGAGCAGTTCTTC. This chain links TRBV5-6 with TRBJ2-1; 8 bases map to TRBD1. This CDR3 region has 15 residues. Germline lookup yields CDR1 SGHDT and CDR2 YYEEEE. The trim removed 0 bases at V and 9 bases at J, leaving 8 bases unmatched.